The rows below give T cell receptor beta chains drawn from one sample of a study of T cell responses to AZD1222 COVID-19 vaccine. Sequencing was performed with immunoSEQ multiplex PCR; in TCRdb, only in-frame clones are kept and a portion is missing. The sample consists of approximately 110,000 clones, about nine tenths of them appearing once. This specimen consisted of peripheral blood, obtained on day 0 of AZD1222 vaccination. The source of these receptors is an adult in good health. Each CDR3 is given without its conserved first and last residue. Fields, in order: V gene, J gene, clone size, CDR3 protein. A clone size is listed for some rows: how often the clone was seen (once, few, many), or a class if it is expanded.

>TRBV7-2|TRBJ2-4|-
ASSPRQGWAKNIQY
>TRBV12-5|TRBJ1-1|-
ASGTANTEAF
>TRBV4-3|TRBJ1-6|-
ASSQDSGISPLH
>TRBV5-6|TRBJ2-2|-
ASSPRGQGGSGELF
>TRBV6-5|TRBJ1-1|-
ASSYQGTPNTEAF
>TRBV5-1|TRBJ1-6|-
ASSLVGDTYNSPLH
>TRBV6-6|TRBJ2-7|-
ASRTGTGGSYEQY
>TRBV6-5|TRBJ2-7|-
ASSSQGEQY
>TRBV6-6|TRBJ2-1|once
ASSSSARGYNEQF
>TRBV28|TRBJ2-3|-
ASSSPGGGGTDTQY
>TRBV9|TRBJ2-3|-
ASSVRGAWDTQY
>TRBV23-1|TRBJ2-7|-
ASSQKSTASPDHEQY
>TRBV3-1/TRBV3-2|TRBJ1-5|-
ASSRPRGRRGNQPQH
>TRBV9|TRBJ1-3|-
ASSVGQTGDTIY
>TRBV27|TRBJ2-2|-
ASSLGASTGELF
>TRBV4-3|TRBJ1-1|-
ASSARNTEAF
>TRBV3-1/TRBV3-2|TRBJ2-5|-
ASSRQGSRETQY
>TRBV19|TRBJ1-1|-
ASSIEENTEAF
>TRBV7-9|TRBJ2-7|-
ASSLGPGRTNYEQY
>TRBV5-1|TRBJ1-2|-
ASSLVGTEDNYGYT
>TRBV4-2|TRBJ1-4|-
ASSQESDRGTNEKLF
>TRBV10-3|TRBJ2-3|-
AISESTSGVDTQY